The next 10 T cell receptor beta chains were all read from a single sample in a study of blood T cell repertoires in COVID-19. Only in-frame clones appear in the TCRdb table, and some are missing; sequencing was by immunoSEQ multiplex PCR. The data contain 130,000 or so clones, about 80% of them singletons. The sequenced material came from peripheral blood. The receptors were gathered from a human donor in a cohort sampled during active COVID-19.

In its sample, this clone was seen a few times. The chain links TRBV5-1 to TRBJ1-2; perhaps TRBD1 as D (6 bases). Germline assignment: CDR1 SGHRS and CDR2 YFSETQ. This CDR3 is 18 amino acids long. V lost 2 bases and J 0 bases, leaving 20 bases between the germline ends. Written as DNA, the CDR3 is TGCGCCAGCAGCTTAGGGGGTCGGGCAGCCGGCTCTAACTATGGCTACACCTTC. Amino acids: CASSLGGRAAGSNYGYTF.

CDR3 protein: CASSLVRSSYEQYF. The CDR3 DNA sequence: TGTGCCAGCAGCTTAGTCAGGTCCTCCTACGAGCAGTACTTC. J is TRBJ2-7 and V is TRBV7-2; D is unresolved. In germline, CDR1 is SGHTA, CDR2 FQGNSA. There are 14 residues in the CDR3. The V end was cut by 1 base, the J end by 0 bases, with 7 bases between.

CDR3 bases: TGTGCCAGCAGCCCCTTCGGACAGGGTGCCGACGAGCAGTACTTC. It is translated as CASSPFGQGADEQYF. The J gene is TRBJ2-7, the V gene TRBV7-8; 8 nucleotides line up with TRBD1. J lost 5 bases, V lost 5 bases, and 11 bases had no gene match. Germline CDR1 reads SGHVS; CDR2 reads FQNEAQ. The CDR3 covers 15 residues.

This sequence joins TRBV7-9 and TRBJ1-5, with TRBD1 matching 8 bases. Germline assignment: CDR1 SEHNR and CDR2 FQNEAQ (reference sequence). V shed 5 bases and J 3 bases; nucleotides not matched to a gene: 3. The CDR3 covers 14 residues. The CDR3 DNA follows: TGTGCCAGCAGCCCGGGACAGGTCAATCAGCCCCAGCATTTT. Its protein product is CASSPGQVNQPQHF.

This chain connects TRBV6-5 to TRBJ1-2; D gene uncertain. Germline CDR1 reads MNHEY; CDR2 reads SVGAGI. V dropped 6 bases and J dropped 4 bases, with 15 bases sitting between them. CDR3 length: 14 residues. In DNA, the CDR3 is TGTGCCAGCAGCTACGCCGGAGGTGGCTATGGCTACACCTTC. Residues: CASSYAGGGYGYTF.

The V call is TRBV29-1, the J call TRBJ1-2; D is undetermined. This CDR3 contains 13 residues. V was pared by 7 bases and J by 6 bases, with 18 bases between. CDR1 is SQVTM, CDR2 ANQGSEA, per germline. CDR3 residues: CSAFHQAGDGYTF. As DNA, the CDR3 is TGCAGCGCCTTCCATCAGGCCGGCGATGGCTACACCTTC.

The V call is TRBV6-5, the J call TRBJ1-3; D gene unclear. The CDR3 is 12 amino acids. V dropped 8 bases and J dropped 1 base, with 6 bases sitting between them. Germline lookup yields CDR1 MNHEY and CDR2 SVGAGI. CDR3 sequence: CASRGSGNTIYF. The CDR3 DNA follows: TGTGCCAGCCGGGGTTCTGGAAACACCATATATTTT.

This sequence joins TRBV12-3 or TRBV12-4 and TRBJ1-1, with D tentatively TRBD1 (5 bases). This CDR3 is 13 amino acids long. The V gene lost 7 bases and the J gene lost 5 bases, with 14 bases spanning the gap. The CDR3 protein is CASTQQVGTEAFF. For the CDR3, the DNA is TGTGCCAGCACTCAACAGGTGGGGACTGAAGCTTTCTTT.

The V call is TRBV5-4, the J call TRBJ1-4; a weak D match, TRBD1 (5 bases). V shed 4 bases and J shed 3 bases, with 13 bases lying between them. This CDR3 spans 15 amino acids. Germline CDR1 reads SGHNT; CDR2 reads YYREEE (reference sequence). CDR3 nucleotides: TGTGCCAGCAGCCACTTGGGGCAGGCTAATGAAAAACTGTTTTTT. Its protein product is CASSHLGQANEKLFF.

The CDR3 region has the DNA TGTGCCAGCAGCCCGACAGGGATCTATGGCTACACCTTC. Translating it yields CASSPTGIYGYTF. This sequence joins TRBV7-2 and TRBJ1-2, with 7 bases matching TRBD1. The CDR3 is 13 residues long. V dropped 5 bases and J dropped 4; count of bases not matched to a gene: 4. CDR1 is SGHTA, CDR2 FQGNSA, per germline.